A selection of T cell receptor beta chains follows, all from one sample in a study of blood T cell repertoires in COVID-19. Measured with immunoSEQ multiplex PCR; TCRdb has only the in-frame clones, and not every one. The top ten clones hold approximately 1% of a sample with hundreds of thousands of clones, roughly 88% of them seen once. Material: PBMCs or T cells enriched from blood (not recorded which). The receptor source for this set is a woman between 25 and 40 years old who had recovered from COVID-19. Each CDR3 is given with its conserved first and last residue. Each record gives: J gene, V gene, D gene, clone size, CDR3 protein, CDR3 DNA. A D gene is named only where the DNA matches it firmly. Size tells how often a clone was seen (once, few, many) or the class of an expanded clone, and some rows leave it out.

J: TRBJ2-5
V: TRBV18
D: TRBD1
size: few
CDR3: CASSPLGQGYQETQYF
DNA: TGTGCCAGCTCACCACTGGGACAGGGGTACCAAGAGACCCAGTACTTC

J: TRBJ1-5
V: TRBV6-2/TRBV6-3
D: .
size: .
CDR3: CASSYQQAAHGQPQHF
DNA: TGTGCCAGCAGTTATCAACAGGCTGCTCACGGTCAGCCCCAGCATTTT

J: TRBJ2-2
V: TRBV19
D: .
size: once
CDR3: CASKQDTGELFF
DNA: TGTGCCAGTAAACAGGATACCGGGGAGCTGTTTTTT

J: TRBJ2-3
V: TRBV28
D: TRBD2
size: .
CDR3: CASSFRRGDTDTQYF
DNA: TGTGCCAGCAGTTTCCGGCGGGGGGACACAGATACGCAGTATTTT

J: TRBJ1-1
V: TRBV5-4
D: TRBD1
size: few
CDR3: CASSLSGGGNTEAFF
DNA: TGTGCCAGCAGCTTGTCAGGGGGCGGGAACACTGAAGCTTTCTTT

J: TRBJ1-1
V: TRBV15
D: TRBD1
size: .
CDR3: CATSRDQGVNTEAFF
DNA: TGTGCCACCAGCAGAGATCAGGGGGTGAACACTGAAGCTTTCTTT

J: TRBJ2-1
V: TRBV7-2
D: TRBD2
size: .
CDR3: CASSFEGRAFYNEQFF
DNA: TGTGCCAGCAGCTTTGAGGGGAGGGCATTTTACAATGAGCAGTTCTTC

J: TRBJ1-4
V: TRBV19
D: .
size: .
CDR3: CASSRRTNEKLFF
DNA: TGTGCCAGTAGTCGCCGGACTAATGAAAAACTGTTTTTT

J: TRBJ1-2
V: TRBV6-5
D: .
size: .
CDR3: CASSRPTGANYGYTF
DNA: TGTGCCAGCAGCCGGCCGACGGGAGCTAACTATGGCTACACCTTC

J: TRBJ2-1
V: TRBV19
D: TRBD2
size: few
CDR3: CASSIVYGGAFSYNEQFF
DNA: TGTGCCAGTAGTATAGTATACGGGGGGGCCTTCTCCTACAATGAGCAGTTCTTC

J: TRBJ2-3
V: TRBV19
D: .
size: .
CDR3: CASSIPGKGTDTQYF
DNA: TGTGCCAGTAGTATACCAGGCAAAGGCACAGATACGCAGTATTTT

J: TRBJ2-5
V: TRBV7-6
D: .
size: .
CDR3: CASSPNGELETQYF
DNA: TGTGCCAGCAGCCCCAATGGGGAGCTAGAGACCCAGTACTTC

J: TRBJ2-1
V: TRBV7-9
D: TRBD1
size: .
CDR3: CASSLPGGSYNEQFF
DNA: TGTGCCAGCAGCTTACCAGGGGGCTCCTACAATGAGCAGTTCTTC

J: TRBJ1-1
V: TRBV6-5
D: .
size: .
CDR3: CASSWGTSVTEAFF
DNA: TGTGCCAGCAGTTGGGGGACATCAGTCACTGAAGCTTTCTTT

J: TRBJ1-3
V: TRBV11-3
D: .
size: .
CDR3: CASSLEQGAGNTIYF
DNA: TGTGCCAGCAGCCTCGAACAGGGAGCTGGAAACACCATATATTTT

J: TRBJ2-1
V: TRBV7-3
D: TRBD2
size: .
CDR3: CASSRGLAGVEEQFF
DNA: TGTGCCAGCAGCCGCGGACTAGCGGGAGTGGAGGAGCAGTTCTTC

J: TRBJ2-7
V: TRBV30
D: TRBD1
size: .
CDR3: CAWSGGQGLSYEQYF
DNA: TGTGCCTGGAGCGGGGGACAGGGCCTAAGCTACGAGCAGTACTTC

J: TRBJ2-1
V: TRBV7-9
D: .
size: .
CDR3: CASSLGGGGNEQFF
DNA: TGTGCCAGCAGCCTAGGGGGGGGTGGCAATGAGCAGTTCTTC

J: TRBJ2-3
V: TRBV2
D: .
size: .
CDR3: CASSVTLASAGRTDTQYF
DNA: TGTGCCAGCAGTGTTACCCTAGCTTCGGCGGGGCGCACAGATACGCAGTATTTT

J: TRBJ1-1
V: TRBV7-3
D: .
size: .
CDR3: CASSLSLNTEAFF
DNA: TGTGCCAGCAGCTTATCCTTGAACACTGAAGCTTTCTTT

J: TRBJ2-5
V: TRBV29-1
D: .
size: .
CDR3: CSVDQQGLQETQYF
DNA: TGCAGCGTTGACCAACAGGGCCTCCAAGAGACCCAGTACTTC

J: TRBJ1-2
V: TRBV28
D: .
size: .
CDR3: CASSWDNLANYGYTF
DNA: TGTGCCAGCAGTTGGGACAACCTAGCTAACTATGGCTACACCTTC

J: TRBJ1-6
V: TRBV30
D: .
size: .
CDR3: CAWSVLESPLHF
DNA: TGTGCCTGGAGTGTACTTGAATCACCCCTCCACTTT

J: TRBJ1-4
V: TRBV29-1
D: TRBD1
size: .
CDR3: CSCRGMDEKLFF
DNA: TGCAGCTGCAGGGGGATGGATGAAAAACTGTTTTTT

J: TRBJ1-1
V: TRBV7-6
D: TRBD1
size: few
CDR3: CASSLITGATEAFF
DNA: TGTGCCAGCAGCTTGATAACAGGGGCCACTGAAGCTTTCTTT

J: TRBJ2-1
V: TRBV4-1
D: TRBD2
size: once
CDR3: CASSQAGTSGTGNEQFF
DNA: TGCGCCAGCAGCCAAGCTGGGACTAGCGGGACGGGCAATGAGCAGTTCTTC

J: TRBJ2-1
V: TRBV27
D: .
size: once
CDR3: CASSLSQGTEQFF
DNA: TGTGCCAGCAGTTTATCCCAGGGAACTGAGCAGTTCTTC

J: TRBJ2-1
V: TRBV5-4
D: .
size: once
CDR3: CASSLPLANEQFF
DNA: TGTGCCAGCAGCTTGCCCCTAGCTAATGAGCAGTTCTTC